These 29 T cell receptor beta chains came from one sample sequenced in a study of T cells in Graves' hyperthyroidism and ophthalmopathy. Amplification yielded TCR beta CDR3 regions, with RNA transcripts as the source. The primer set for the first-round RT-PCR of the TCR CDR3 was HTBI. TCRdb itself ran the multiplex PCR reads through MiXCR, one entry per CDR3 protein. This table has 500,000 to 750,000 distinct CDR3 sequences, 46% appearing once. Input material: peripheral blood or thyroid tissue (not recorded which). The receptors were sampled from a woman under 30 with Graves' hyperthyroidism.

This clonotype was seen many times. The rearrangement joins TRBV4-1 to TRBJ1-2; D is undetermined. This CDR3 has 14 residues. Germline CDR1 and CDR2: MGHRA and YSYEKL. Trimming took 8 bases from V and 5 from J, leaving 18 bases between them. Here the CDR3 reads CASAQDPGFYGYTF. As DNA, the CDR3 is TGCGCCAGCGCTCAGGACCCGGGCTTTTATGGCTACACCTTC.

This clonotype has ten or more counts. The V call is TRBV7-9, the J call TRBJ1-5; weak D call: TRBD1 (6 bases). Germline V gene data show CDR1 as SEHNR and CDR2 as FQNEAQ (reference sequence). This CDR3 spans 15 amino acids. Trimming stripped 2 bases from V and 3 bases from J, with 11 bases between. CDR3 nucleotide sequence: TGTGCCAGCAGCTTAACAGGGCCCACCAATCAGCCCCAGCATTTT. Its protein product is CASSLTGPTNQPQHF.

The chain combines TRBV10-3 with TRBJ2-7; weak D call: TRBD1 (6 bases). Trimming removed 11 bases at V and 4 bases at J, with 24 bases between. The CDR3 has 15 residues. CDR1 ENHRY and CDR2 SYGVKD come from the germline V gene. CDR3 sequence: CAVRDTNTEGYEQYF. As DNA, the CDR3 is TGTGCCGTCCGGGACACGAACACTGAAGGATACGAGCAGTACTTC.

This clonotype showed up many times. The gene calls are TRBV7-9 and TRBJ2-7; possible D gene TRBD2, 6 bases. Germline V gene lookup returns CDR1 SEHNR and CDR2 FQNEAQ (reference sequence). The germline V and J ends were trimmed by 3 bases and 3 bases, with 12 bases remaining between them. The length of the CDR3 is 14 residues. DNA for the CDR3: TGTGCCAGCAGCTTTGAAGCTAGCGTCTACGAGCAGTACTTC. It specifies CASSFEASVYEQYF. The full variable domain, its missing parts supplied by reference TRBV7-9 and TRBJ2-7, is DTGVSQNPRHKITKRGQNVTFRCDPISEHNRLYWYRQTLGQGPEFLTYFQNEAQLEKSRLLSDRFSAERPKGSFSTLEIQRTEQGDSAMYLCASSFEASVYEQYFGPGTRLTVT.

The rearrangement joins TRBV20-1 to TRBJ1-6, with D unclear. The CDR3 runs to 17 residues. CDR1 is DFQATT, CDR2 SNEGSKA, per germline (reference sequence). The germline V and J ends were trimmed by 4 bases and 0 bases, with 16 bases remaining between them. CDR3 sequence: CSATGKGRSSYNSPLHF. CDR3 DNA: TGCAGTGCTACCGGCAAGGGCCGGAGCTCCTATAATTCACCCCTCCACTTT.

The count of this clonotype is one. The chain employs TRBV20-1 and TRBJ1-5; D is ambiguous. Looked up from germline, CDR1 is DFQATT and CDR2 is SNEGSKA (reference sequence). The CDR3 totals 14 residues. Trimming shortened V by 4 bases and J by 0 bases, and 10 bases separated the two germline ends. CDR3 bases: TGCAGTGCTACTAGCGGGAGTAGCAATCAGCCCCAGCATTTT. Translated, it gives CSATSGSSNQPQHF.

This clonotype was seen repeatedly, ten times or more. The chain carries TRBV11-3 and TRBJ1-3, with D unresolved. Per germline, CDR1 SGHNT and CDR2 YENEEA. This CDR3 spans 14 amino acids. Trimming shortened V by 4 bases and J by 4 bases, and 11 bases separated the two germline ends. The CDR3 DNA reads TGTGCCAGCAGCTCTAGCCTGGAGGGAAACACCATATATTTT. Amino acids: CASSSSLEGNTIYF.

This clonotype was recorded only once. This sequence joins TRBV24-1 and TRBJ1-5; tentatively, D is TRBD1 (6 bases). The V gene's germline CDR1 is KGHDR and CDR2 SFDVKD. Trimming took 4 bases from V and 9 from J, leaving 12 bases between them. This CDR3 has 13 amino acids. In DNA form, the CDR3 reads TGTGCCACCAGTGAAGGGGACAAGGGGCCCCAGCATTTT. It is translated as CATSEGDKGPQHF.

This clonotype was counted only a few times. V gene TRBV27 combines with J gene TRBJ2-7; 11 nucleotides align to TRBD2. The V gene's germline CDR1 is MNHEY and CDR2 SMNVEV (reference sequence). The ends lost 3 bases at V and 8 bases at J; junction bases unmatched: 6. The CDR3 sequence is 14 residues long. CDR3: CASSLALAGDQQYF. The CDR3 DNA is TGTGCCAGCAGTTTGGCACTAGCGGGAGATCAGCAGTACTTC.

The chain combines TRBV5-4 with TRBJ1-6; 12 nucleotides agree with TRBD1. The CDR3 runs 15 residues. Germline loops: CDR1 SGHNT, CDR2 YYREEE (reference sequence). V shed 4 bases and J 9 bases; nucleotides not matched to a gene: 5. CDR3: CASSPGQGASSPLHF. For the CDR3, the DNA is TGTGCCAGCAGCCCGGGACAGGGGGCCTCTTCACCCCTCCACTTT.

The CDR3 region has the DNA TGTGCCAGCTCATCACGGGAGGGCCGATACGAGCAGTACTTC. It is translated as CASSSREGRYEQYF. The V and J genes are TRBV18 and TRBJ2-7; 8 bases match TRBD2. Germline CDR1 KGHSH, CDR2 LQKENI. CDR3 length equals 14 residues. Losses at the gene ends were 5 bases for V and 4 bases for J; bases not matched to a gene: 7.

The chain has TRBV29-1 and TRBJ1-2; 9 bases agree with TRBD1. Unmatched junction bases numbered 7, after V lost 4 bases and J lost 4 bases. The germline gives CDR1 SQVTM, CDR2 ANQGSEA. This CDR3 region has 14 residues. CDR3: CSVGLGQGPYGYTF. In DNA, the CDR3 is TGCAGCGTTGGGTTGGGACAGGGCCCCTATGGCTACACCTTC.

Many counts were recorded for this clonotype. V and J are TRBV5-1 and TRBJ2-5; 12 bases agree with TRBD2. The V and J ends lost 4 bases and 5 bases, in that order; junction bases with no gene match: 6. CDR1 is SGHRS, CDR2 YFSETQ, per germline. The CDR3 is made up of 15 amino acids. CDR3 nucleotide sequence: TGCGCCAGCAGCACGGGACTAGCGGGCGGGGAGACCCAGTACTTC. This codes for CASSTGLAGGETQYF.

This clonotype appeared many times. The V and J genes are TRBV7-2 and TRBJ1-2; D perhaps matches TRBD1 (5 bases). Trimming left V 5 bases short and J 3 bases short, with 16 bases between. Germline V gene data show CDR1 as SGHTA and CDR2 as FQGNSA. CDR3 size: 15 residues. The CDR3 protein is CASSVSGARDYGYTF. The CDR3 DNA reads as TGTGCCAGCAGCGTATCTGGGGCCAGGGACTATGGCTACACCTTC.

This clonotype has ten or more counts. This sequence joins TRBV2 and TRBJ1-1; D is ambiguous. CDR1 is SNHLY, CDR2 FYNNEI, per germline. Trimming removed 8 bases from V and 4 bases from J, with 5 bases in between. The CDR3 covers 10 residues. CDR3: CASGGTEAFF. The CDR3 bases are TGTGCCAGCGGAGGCACTGAAGCTTTCTTT.

V usage is TRBV15 and J usage is TRBJ2-7; possibly TRBD2 for D (5 bases). Trimming pared 3 bases from V and 8 bases from J, leaving 14 bases between. CDR3 size: 13 residues. Per germline, CDR1 LNHNV and CDR2 YYDKDF (reference sequence). The CDR3 spells CATSSHSARQQYF. In nucleotides, the CDR3 is TGTGCCACCAGCAGTCATAGCGCGCGACAGCAGTACTTC.

The chain recombines TRBV5-1 with TRBJ2-2, with 12 bases lining up with TRBD2. Trimming took 2 bases from V and 5 from J; bases not matched to a gene: 10. The germline V gene has CDR1 SGHRS and CDR2 YFSETQ. The CDR3 extends over 18 amino acids. The CDR3 reads CASSFLAGGPGWTGELFF. The CDR3 DNA is TGCGCCAGCAGCTTCCTAGCGGGAGGGCCAGGATGGACCGGGGAGCTGTTTTTT.

Many counts were recorded for this clonotype. The CDR3 is CATSDFPRDTEAFF. In DNA form, the CDR3 reads TGTGCCACCAGTGATTTCCCCAGGGACACTGAAGCTTTCTTT. The chain carries TRBV24-1 and TRBJ1-1; D is possibly TRBD1 (5 bases). Trimming shortened V by 1 base and J by 3 bases, and 8 bases separated the two germline ends. This CDR3 contains 14 residues. CDR1 and CDR2 (germline): KGHDR, SFDVKD.

This clonotype was seen a few times. The chain uses TRBV6-2 or TRBV6-3 and TRBJ2-5; 7 bases match TRBD2. With V trimmed by 2 bases and J by 1 base, 16 bases remained unmatched. In germline, CDR1 is MNHEY, CDR2 SVGEGT. This CDR3 has 19 residues. The CDR3 spells CASSYLLHERELPQETQYF. The CDR3 nucleotides read TGTGCCAGCAGTTACCTCCTGCATGAGCGGGAATTGCCCCAAGAGACCCAGTACTTC.

This clonotype was picked up a small number of times. This chain joins TRBV7-6 and TRBJ2-2; 8 bases fit TRBD2. Trimming took 3 bases from V and 2 from J; bases not matched to a gene: 2. The CDR3 runs 15 residues. Germline CDR1 reads SGHVS; CDR2 reads FNYEAQ. The CDR3 sequence is CASSFGRANTGELFF. In DNA form, the CDR3 reads TGTGCCAGCAGCTTCGGGAGGGCCAACACCGGGGAGCTGTTTTTT.

This clonotype was seen many times. This sequence joins TRBV29-1 and TRBJ2-7; 13 bases line up with TRBD2. With V trimmed by 6 bases and J by 0 bases, 14 bases remained unmatched. Germline-derived CDR1 and CDR2 are SQVTM and ANQGSEA. There are 18 residues in the CDR3. The CDR3 DNA reads as TGCAGCGTCGCTACTGGACTAGCGGGGGTCCTTTTCTCCTACGAGCAGTACTTC. Amino acids: CSVATGLAGVLFSYEQYF.

This chain joins TRBV15 and TRBJ2-5; no reliable D call. The germline V gene has CDR1 LNHNV and CDR2 YYDKDF (reference sequence). V lost 4 bases and J 5 bases, leaving 8 bases between the germline ends. This CDR3 contains 12 residues. CDR3 DNA sequence: TGTGCCACCAGCACCCTCCCGGAGACCCAGTACTTC. Its translation is CATSTLPETQYF.

This clonotype was seen repeatedly, ten times or more. The chain employs TRBV7-9 and TRBJ2-7, with a possible D match to TRBD2 (5 bases). The CDR3 is 15 amino acids. The germline V and J ends were trimmed by 2 bases and 2 bases, with 13 bases remaining between them. The germline CDR1 and CDR2 sequences are SEHNR and FQNEAQ (reference sequence). CDR3 bases: TGTGCCAGCAGCTTACCCCCCAGCGGACCCTACGAGCAGTACTTC. Amino acid sequence: CASSLPPSGPYEQYF.

The chain carries TRBV2 and TRBJ2-7; D is unclear. This CDR3 spans 9 amino acids. The ends were cut back, 6 bases at V and 10 bases at J, with 7 bases in the middle. The germline CDR1 and CDR2 sequences are SNHLY and FYNNEI. For the CDR3, the DNA is TGTGCCAGCAGGTCGGACCAGTACTTC. Residues: CASRSDQYF. Full variable domain (remainder filled in from reference TRBV2 and TRBJ2-7): EPEVTQTPSHQVTQMGQEVILRCVPISNHLYFYWYRQILGQKVEFLVSFYNNEISEKSEIFDDQFSVERPDGSNFTLKIRSTKLEDSAMYFCASRSDQYFGPGTRLTVT.

The rearrangement uses TRBV2 and TRBJ2-7, with D possibly being TRBD1 (6 bases). This CDR3 spans 14 amino acids. The V gene lost 1 base and the J gene lost 6 bases, with 13 bases spanning the gap. Germline values: CDR1 SNHLY, CDR2 FYNNEI. This CDR3 is CASSEDRVWSEQYF. Here the CDR3 DNA reads TGTGCCAGCAGTGAAGACAGGGTATGGAGCGAGCAGTACTTC.

This clonotype showed up many times. The chain is built from TRBV19 and TRBJ1-2; tentative D call: TRBD1 (5 bases). Germline V gene data show CDR1 as LNHDA and CDR2 as SQIVND (reference sequence). This CDR3 comprises 13 residues. The V end lost 3 bases, the J end lost 3 bases, and 8 bases lay between the germline ends. The CDR3 sequence is CASSIRGDYGYTF. DNA for the CDR3: TGTGCCAGTAGTATTAGGGGCGACTATGGCTACACCTTC.

V and J are TRBV7-3 and TRBJ1-1; TRBD1 is a possible D gene (5 bases). V gave up 5 bases and J gave up 4 bases, with 14 bases separating them. This CDR3 region has 14 residues. The germline CDR1 and CDR2 sequences are SGHTA and FQGTGA. The chain's CDR3 is CASSPDTGATEAFF. The CDR3 nucleotides read TGTGCCAGCAGCCCTGACACCGGGGCCACTGAAGCTTTCTTT.

This clonotype was picked up a small number of times. The chain employs TRBV6-5 and TRBJ1-3, with 7 bases aligning to TRBD1. Trimming cost V 5 bases and J 3 bases; bases outside gene matches: 4. This CDR3 comprises 14 residues. The V gene's germline CDR1 is MNHEY and CDR2 SVGAGI. The CDR3 DNA reads TGTGCCAGCAGTCGGCAGGGGGATGGAAACACCATATATTTT. Residues: CASSRQGDGNTIYF.

About this clonotype: A much larger clonotype is one base distant, so this may be a read error. V and J are TRBV20-1 and TRBJ1-6; 9 positions agree with TRBD1. The CDR3 has 16 amino acids. The germline gives CDR1 DFQATT, CDR2 SNEGSKA (reference sequence). CDR3 sequence: CSARGPDRGVGSPFHF. The CDR3 region has the DNA TGCAGTGCTAGAGGCCCCGACAGGGGGGTCGGCTCACCCTTCCACTTT.